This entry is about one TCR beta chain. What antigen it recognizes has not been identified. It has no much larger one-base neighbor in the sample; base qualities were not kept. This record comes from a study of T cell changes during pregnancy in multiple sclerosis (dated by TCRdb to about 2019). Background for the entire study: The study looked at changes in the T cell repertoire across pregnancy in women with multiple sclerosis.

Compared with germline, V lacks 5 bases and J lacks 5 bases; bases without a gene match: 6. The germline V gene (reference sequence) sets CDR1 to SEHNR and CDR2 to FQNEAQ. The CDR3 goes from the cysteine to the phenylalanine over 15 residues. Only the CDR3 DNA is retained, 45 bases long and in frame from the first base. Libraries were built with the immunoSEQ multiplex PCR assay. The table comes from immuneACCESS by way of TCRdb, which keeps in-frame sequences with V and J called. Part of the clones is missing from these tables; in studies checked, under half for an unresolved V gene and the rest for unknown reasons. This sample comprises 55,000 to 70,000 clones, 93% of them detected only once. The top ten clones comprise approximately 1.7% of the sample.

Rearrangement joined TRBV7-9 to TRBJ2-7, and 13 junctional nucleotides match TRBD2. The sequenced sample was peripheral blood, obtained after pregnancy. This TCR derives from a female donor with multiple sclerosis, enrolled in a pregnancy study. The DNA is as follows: TGTGCCAGCAGCACGAGGACTAGCGGGAGAGACGAGCAGTACTTC. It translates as CASSTRTSGRDEQYF.